This note documents a single T cell receptor (beta chain) sequence. The sample comes from a study of blood T cell repertoires in COVID-19. Study background: Both acute and convalescent COVID-19 samples were obtained from the United States, Italy and Spain.

In the authors' workflow: Reference gene primer amplification gave estimated nucleated cell counts. The protocol was immunoSEQ multiplex PCR, while the TCRdb copy is restricted to in-frame clones and leaves out a portion. V and J calls and clone size are copied from that table; D and trimming were computed from the DNA. The data show more than 85,000 clones, with nearly 90% seen just once and roughly 4.3% held by the top ten. The CDR3 extends over 16 amino acids. Germline lookup yields CDR1 SEHNR and CDR2 FQNEAQ (reference sequence). The V and J ends lost 4 bases and 0 bases respectively, with 13 bases between them.

The V and J genes are TRBV7-9 and TRBJ1-3; D is perhaps TRBD1 (6 bases). The clonotype comes from a man in his 70s with acute or convalescent COVID-19. Specimen: peripheral blood. In DNA, the CDR3 is TGTGCCAGCAGCTCCCAAGACAGGCTCTCTGGAAACACCATATATTTT. It specifies CASSSQDRLSGNTIYF.